The 7 T cell receptor beta chains listed next were all sequenced from one sample in a study of blood T cells in healthy people across ages. A sample-barcoded 5' primer and a J-beta primer mix were used in a second PCR of roughly 7 to 12 cycles. From the 5' RACE reads, TCRdb called clonotypes with MiXCR, one entry per CDR3 protein. This sample has fewer than 900,000 distinct CDR3 sequences; about 40% occur once, and the top ten carry about 20%. The material sequenced was blood. These receptor sequences come from a woman aged 60-75 years in good health.

This clonotype was seen a handful of times. The gene calls are TRBV5-1 and TRBJ2-3; 7 bases map to TRBD1. Germline assignment: CDR1 SGHRS and CDR2 YFSETQ. The CDR3 extends over 15 amino acids. J was trimmed by 2 bases and V by 4 bases; bases with no gene match: 7. The CDR3 bases are TGCGCCAGCAGCCTAGAGGGGGCGTTCACAGATACGCAGTATTTT. Encoded protein: CASSLEGAFTDTQYF.

The chain recombines TRBV10-3 with TRBJ2-7, with D tentatively TRBD1 (6 bases). The germline V and J ends were trimmed by 10 bases and 2 bases, with 9 bases remaining between them. The V gene's germline CDR1 is ENHRY and CDR2 SYGVKD. The CDR3 spans 11 residues. The CDR3 protein is CATTGTYEQYF. The CDR3 region has the DNA TGTGCCACCACAGGGACCTACGAGCAGTACTTC.

The chain uses TRBV16 and TRBJ2-2, with D perhaps matching TRBD2 (6 bases). The CDR3 length is 13 residues. Germline lookup yields CDR1 KGHSY and CDR2 FQNENV. V gave up 2 bases and J gave up 7 bases, with 8 bases separating them. The CDR3 spells CASSQRRGGELFF. The DNA of the CDR3 is TGTGCCAGCAGCCAACGGCGGGGCGGGGAGCTGTTTTTT.

This chain uses TRBV5-4 with TRBJ2-1; D remains ambiguous. There are 15 residues in the CDR3. The germline gives CDR1 SGHNT, CDR2 YYREEE (reference sequence). Trimming removed 4 bases at V and 6 bases at J, with 17 bases between. CDR3 nucleotide sequence: TGTGCCAGCAGCCGGCCGTCTGCAAAGCGCAATGAGCAGTTCTTC. Translating it yields CASSRPSAKRNEQFF.

This sequence joins TRBV28 and TRBJ2-7; D gene uncertain. Germline CDR1 and CDR2: MDHEN and SYDVKM. V lost 5 bases and J 1 base, leaving 12 bases between the germline ends. The CDR3 covers 14 residues. The CDR3 is CASSPGPASYEQYF. In DNA, the CDR3 is TGTGCCAGCAGTCCAGGACCCGCATCCTACGAGCAGTACTTC. Supplemented by reference TRBV28 and TRBJ2-7, the full variable domain reads DVKVTQSSRYLVKRTGEKVFLECVQDMDHENMFWYRQDPGLGLRLIYFSYDVKMKEKGDIPEGYSVSREKKERFSLILESASTNQTSMYLCASSPGPASYEQYFGPGTRLTVT.

The rearrangement joins TRBV10-3 to TRBJ2-1, with D perhaps matching TRBD2 (6 bases). The J call is doubtful: the DNA matches TRBJ2-7 better. CDR1 is ENHRY and CDR2 is SYGVKD in the germline V gene. There are 15 residues in the CDR3. As DNA, the CDR3 is TGTGCCATCAGTGGTGTAGCGGACTCCTACAATGAGCAGTACTTC. It translates to CAISGVADSYNEQYF.

This clonotype was seen a few times. J is TRBJ1-2 and V is TRBV2; D remains ambiguous. The germline CDR1 and CDR2 sequences are SNHLY and FYNNEI. The CDR3 loop spans 12 amino acids. Deletions cut 5 bases from V and 5 bases from J, with 9 bases between. The CDR3 here is CASSSLPYGYTF. In DNA, the CDR3 is TGTGCCAGCAGTTCCCTACCTTATGGCTACACCTTC. Using reference TRBV2 and TRBJ1-2 for the parts outside the CDR3, the full variable domain is EPEVTQTPSHQVTQMGQEVILRCVPISNHLYFYWYRQILGQKVEFLVSFYNNEISEKSEIFDDQFSVERPDGSNFTLKIRSTKLEDSAMYFCASSSLPYGYTFGSGTRLTVV.